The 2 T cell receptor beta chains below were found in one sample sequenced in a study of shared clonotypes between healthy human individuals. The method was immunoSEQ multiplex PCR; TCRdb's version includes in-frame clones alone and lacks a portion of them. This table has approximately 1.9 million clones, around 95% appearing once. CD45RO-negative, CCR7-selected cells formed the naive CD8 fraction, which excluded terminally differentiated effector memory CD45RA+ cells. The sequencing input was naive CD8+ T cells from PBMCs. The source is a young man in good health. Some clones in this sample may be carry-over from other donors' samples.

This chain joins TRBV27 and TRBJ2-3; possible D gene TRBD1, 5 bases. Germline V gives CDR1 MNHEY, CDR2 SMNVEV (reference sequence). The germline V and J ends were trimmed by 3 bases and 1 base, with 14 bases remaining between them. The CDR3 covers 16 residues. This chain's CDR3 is CASSFVGVRGTDTQYF. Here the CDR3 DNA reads TGTGCCAGCAGTTTTGTAGGGGTCCGGGGCACAGATACGCAGTATTTT.

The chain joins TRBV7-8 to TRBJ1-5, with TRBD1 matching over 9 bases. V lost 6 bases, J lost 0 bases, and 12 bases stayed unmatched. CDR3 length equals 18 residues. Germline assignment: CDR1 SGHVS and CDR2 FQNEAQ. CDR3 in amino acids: CASSLIVGDRDSNQPQHF. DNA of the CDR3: TGTGCCAGCAGTCTTATAGTAGGGGACAGGGATAGCAATCAGCCCCAGCATTTT.